This passage covers 23 T cell receptor beta chains from one sample sequenced in a study of OX40 agonist ivuxolimab in advanced cancers. Library method: the immunoSEQ multiplex PCR assay. This is the immuneACCESS table as TCRdb keeps it, with only in-frame sequences that have V and J called. A part of the clones is gone; compared with another copy, unresolved V genes explain less than half, and the rest is unexplained. In all, the sample holds 65,000 to 80,000 clones, and around 86% of those were seen once. 0.2% to 0.3% of the sample rests with the top ten. Specimen: CD4+ or CD8+ T cells sorted from blood, collected in a trial of the OX40 agonist ivuxolimab. These receptors all come from an adult with an advanced solid tumor such as melanoma, head and neck, liver or kidney cancer.

This clone has only one observation. The CDR3 sequence: CASSLTFGRGEQYF. CDR3 DNA: TGTGCCAGCAGCTTAACTTTTGGGAGAGGGGAGCAGTACTTC. This chain uses TRBV7-9 with TRBJ2-7, with a possible D match to TRBD2 (5 bases). The CDR3 is 14 amino acids. Germline CDR1 is SEHNR and CDR2 is FQNEAQ (reference sequence). Trimming removed 2 bases at V and 7 bases at J, with 15 bases between.

This chain links TRBV7-8 with TRBJ2-5; D may be TRBD1 or TRBD2 (5 bases each). Germline V gene data show CDR1 as SGHVS and CDR2 as FQNEAQ. The CDR3 length is 14 residues. V lost 4 bases and J 5 bases, leaving 14 bases between the germline ends. CDR3 DNA sequence: TGTGCCAGCAGCTCCGCCGGAGAGGGGGAGACCCAGTACTTC. Residues: CASSSAGEGETQYF.

The chain has TRBV28 and TRBJ1-3; D is ambiguous. The germline gives CDR1 MDHEN, CDR2 SYDVKM. This CDR3 contains 12 residues. Trimming removed 3 bases at V and 4 bases at J, with 4 bases between. As DNA, the CDR3 is TGTGCCAGCAGTTTCCGGGGAAACACCATATATTTT. It is translated as CASSFRGNTIYF.

This sequence joins TRBV10-3 and TRBJ1-4; weak D call: TRBD1 (5 bases). V dropped 11 bases and J dropped 15 bases, with 22 bases sitting between them. Germline V lookup: CDR1 ENHRY, CDR2 SYGVKD. This CDR3 is 12 amino acids long. CDR3 sequence reads: CASKSPGTQVFF. The CDR3 coding sequence is TGTGCCTCGAAATCACCCGGGACTCAGGTGTTTTTT.

V gene TRBV7-2 combines with J gene TRBJ2-4; D is ambiguous. There are 14 residues in the CDR3. CDR1 SGHTA and CDR2 FQGNSA come from the germline V gene. The germline V and J ends were trimmed by 1 base and 15 bases, with 19 bases remaining between them. The DNA of the CDR3 is TGTGCCAGCAGCTTAGATCAGGCTAGTAGTTTTCTGTACTTC. It translates to CASSLDQASSFLYF.

The chain is built from TRBV27 and TRBJ1-6, with 7 positions matching TRBD1. The CDR3 totals 14 residues. Germline V lookup: CDR1 MNHEY, CDR2 SMNVEV (reference sequence). The V gene end was trimmed by 2 bases and the J gene end by 9 bases; junction bases not matched to a gene: 4. CDR3 coding DNA: TGTGCCAGCAGTTTAGTGGCAGGGGGTTCACCCCTCCACTTT. It yields the protein CASSLVAGGSPLHF.

The V gene is TRBV7-9, the J gene TRBJ1-4; unclear D gene. Germline lookup yields CDR1 SEHNR and CDR2 FQNEAQ (reference sequence). The CDR3 has 18 residues. The V gene lost 4 bases and the J gene lost 1 base, with 19 bases spanning the gap. CDR3 protein: CASSSSWGFEGTNEKLFF. The CDR3 region has the DNA TGTGCCAGCAGCTCCAGTTGGGGATTCGAGGGAACTAATGAAAAACTGTTTTTT.

The chain has TRBV6-6 and TRBJ1-2, with 9 bases fitting TRBD1. V lost 5 bases and J lost 8; bases outside the gene matches: 12. Germline CDR1 and CDR2: MNHNY and SVGAGI (reference sequence). The CDR3 has 15 amino acids. CDR3 in DNA: TGTGCCAGCAGTGCTTGGGACAGGGAGGGAGAGGGCTACACCTTC. Protein sequence: CASSAWDREGEGYTF.

This chain uses TRBV6-1 with TRBJ2-5, with 8 bases aligning to TRBD1. Germline V CDR1 and CDR2: MNHNS, SASEGT. The CDR3 covers 13 residues. Trimming took 7 bases from V and 7 from J; bases not matched to a gene: 8. DNA of the CDR3: TGTGCCAGCACCGGACAGGGAAAAGGGACCCAGTACTTC. This translates into CASTGQGKGTQYF.

The chain links TRBV5-6 to TRBJ1-4; maybe TRBD1 (5 bases). The CDR3 contains 16 residues. The germline V and J ends were trimmed by 0 bases and 3 bases, with 12 bases remaining between them. CDR1 SGHDT and CDR2 YYEEEE come from the germline V gene. In DNA form, the CDR3 reads TGTGCCAGCAGCTTGGCCAAGGGGTCGGCTAATGAAAAACTGTTTTTT. Its protein product is CASSLAKGSANEKLFF.

The chain employs TRBV7-2 and TRBJ2-7, with a possible D match to TRBD2 (5 bases). The length of the CDR3 is 13 residues. Trimming cost V 1 base and J 2 bases, with 6 bases left between them. CDR1 is SGHTA and CDR2 is FQGNSA in the germline V gene. The CDR3 loop is CASSLVGAYEQYF. Here the CDR3 DNA reads TGTGCCAGCAGCTTAGTGGGAGCCTACGAGCAGTACTTC.

The chain carries TRBV4-1 and TRBJ1-4; 9 bases are shared with TRBD1. CDR3 size: 17 residues. Trimming removed 1 base from V and 0 bases from J; junction bases left unmatched: 3. CDR1 and CDR2 from the germline V gene are MGHRA and YSYEKL. The CDR3 DNA sequence: TGCGCCAGCAGCCAAGTGGGACAGGGCGCAACTAATGAAAAACTGTTTTTT. It is translated as CASSQVGQGATNEKLFF.

V is TRBV13 and J is TRBJ1-6, with D perhaps TRBD1 (6 bases). The CDR3 runs to 16 residues. The V gene lost 5 bases and the J gene lost 8 bases, with 19 bases spanning the gap. Per germline, CDR1 PRHDT and CDR2 FYEKMQ (reference sequence). DNA of the CDR3: TGTGCCAGCAGCATCACCAGACAGGCGGGGGATTCACCCCTCCACTTT. This encodes CASSITRQAGDSPLHF.

The chain recombines TRBV5-1 with TRBJ1-3; no firm D call. The germline V gene has CDR1 SGHRS and CDR2 YFSETQ. This CDR3 spans 16 amino acids. V was cut by 3 bases and J by 0 bases, with 13 bases left in between. CDR3 region: CASSSGPLSSGNTIYF. The CDR3 coding sequence is TGCGCCAGCAGCTCCGGACCGTTGAGCTCTGGAAACACCATATATTTT. The complete variable domain, with remaining parts taken from reference TRBV5-1 and TRBJ1-3, reads KAGVTQTPRYLIKTRGQQVTLSCSPISGHRSVSWYQQTPGQGLQFLFEYFSETQRNKGNFPGRFSGRQFSNSRSEMNVSTLELGDSALYLCASSSGPLSSGNTIYFGEGSWLTVV.

The table lists this clone with a count of one. V and J are TRBV4-2 and TRBJ2-7; 9 bases align to TRBD2. The germline V gene has CDR1 LGHNA and CDR2 YNFKEQ. The V segment lost 1 base and the J segment 6 bases; nucleotides outside the gene matches: 16. This CDR3 is 18 amino acids long. Written as DNA, the CDR3 is TGTGCCAGCAGCCAAGCCGCGGCCGATAGCGGGAGAGGTTTCGAGCAGTACTTC. Translating gives CASSQAAADSGRGFEQYF.

This clone has only one observation. This chain connects TRBV5-1 to TRBJ2-1, with D tentatively TRBD2 (6 bases). This CDR3 is built from 15 residues. Trimming took 2 bases from V and 4 from J, leaving 13 bases between them. From germline, CDR1 is SGHRS and CDR2 YFSETQ. The CDR3 region has the DNA TGCGCCAGCAGCTTTTCTAGCGACAGTTACAATGAGCAGTTCTTC. Protein: CASSFSSDSYNEQFF.

This clone was detected only once. The chain combines TRBV7-2 with TRBJ2-3; a possible D gene is TRBD1 (5 bases). The germline V gene has CDR1 SGHTA and CDR2 FQGNSA. The CDR3 sequence is 14 residues long. Trimming removed 4 bases from V and 0 bases from J, with 8 bases in between. This CDR3 reads CASSWSGSTDTQYF. The DNA of the CDR3 is TGTGCCAGCAGCTGGTCAGGGAGCACAGATACGCAGTATTTT.

The chain couples TRBV6-6 to TRBJ2-7, with 9 bases matching TRBD1. Germline V gives CDR1 MNHNY, CDR2 SVGAGI (reference sequence). There are 15 residues in the CDR3. Trimming removed 5 bases from V and 2 bases from J; junction bases left unmatched: 7. The CDR3 sequence is CASSRTGGDTYEQYF. In DNA form, the CDR3 reads TGTGCCAGCAGTCGCACAGGGGGCGATACCTACGAGCAGTACTTC.

This clone was found once. This CDR3 reads CASNEQGGRTGELFF. The CDR3 DNA follows: TGTGCCAGCAACGAACAGGGAGGGCGCACCGGGGAGCTGTTTTTT. The chain combines TRBV2 with TRBJ2-2; possible D gene TRBD2, 7 bases. Trimming took off 7 bases at V and 4 bases at J, with 16 bases between the two ends. The CDR3 extends over 15 amino acids. Germline V gene lookup returns CDR1 SNHLY and CDR2 FYNNEI.

The chain uses TRBV25-1 and TRBJ1-3; a possible D gene is TRBD1 (5 bases). The CDR3 totals 16 residues. Trimming pared 5 bases from V and 4 bases from J, leaving 18 bases between. CDR1 and CDR2 (germline): MGHDK, SYGVNS. CDR3 residues: CASSHGGYSTGNTIYF. For the CDR3, the DNA is TGTGCCAGCAGTCATGGGGGGTACAGTACCGGAAACACCATATATTTT.

The chain employs TRBV2 and TRBJ2-1; TRBD2 might be the D (5 bases). V was cut by 1 base and J by 9 bases, with 10 bases left in between. This CDR3 has 13 amino acids. Germline lookup yields CDR1 SNHLY and CDR2 FYNNEI. The CDR3 is CASSEVRGSEQFF. CDR3 nucleotide sequence: TGTGCCAGCAGTGAAGTCAGAGGGAGTGAGCAGTTCTTC.

This chain uses TRBV6-4 with TRBJ2-3; TRBD1 aligns across 8 bases. The CDR3 totals 19 residues. V was clipped by 5 bases and J by 4 bases; unmatched bases: 20. Germline V gene data show CDR1 as MRHNA and CDR2 as SNTAGT. The CDR3 sequence: CASSLSCISDRERSDTQYF. For the CDR3, the DNA is TGTGCCAGCAGTCTCAGTTGTATTTCGGACAGGGAAAGATCAGATACGCAGTATTTT.

The V and J genes are TRBV19 and TRBJ2-1, with TRBD2 identical over 9 bases. V shed 5 bases, J shed 6 bases, and the junction held 11 bases outside the gene matches. CDR3 length equals 16 residues. CDR1 is LNHDA, CDR2 SQIVND, per germline (reference sequence). Here the CDR3 reads CASSLAGLAPPNEQFF. CDR3 bases: TGTGCCAGTAGTTTGGCGGGACTAGCCCCTCCCAATGAGCAGTTCTTC.